This T cell receptor (beta chain) appears in the sequencing data of a study of CD8 T cells in ankylosing spondylitis. Study results and caveats: Clones tied to disease were said to be significantly enriched in matched ankylosing spondylitis synovial fluid. Within ankylosing spondylitis blood, a TCR beta motif made up of roughly eight highly homologous variants appeared to be characteristic.

TCRdb ran MiXCR on the 5' RACE reads and lists one entry per CDR3 protein. Here the sample spans a few hundred thousand distinct CDR3 sequences, roughly a tenth being singletons. This clonotype was seen a few times. Its specificity is not known. The source is a male donor with ankylosing spondylitis or in good health (not recorded which). The material sequenced was blood, either unsorted or a sorted T cell fraction (not recorded which).

CDR3 sequence (DNA): TGCAGTGCTAGCGGGACTAGCGGGAGATTTGAGACCCAGTACTTC. This encodes CSASGTSGRFETQYF. The chain combines TRBV20-1 with TRBJ2-5, with 14 nucleotides matching TRBD2. V gave up 3 bases and J gave up 5 bases; unmatched junction bases: 5. CDR1 is DFQATT, CDR2 SNEGSKA, per germline (reference sequence). CDR3 length equals 15 residues.